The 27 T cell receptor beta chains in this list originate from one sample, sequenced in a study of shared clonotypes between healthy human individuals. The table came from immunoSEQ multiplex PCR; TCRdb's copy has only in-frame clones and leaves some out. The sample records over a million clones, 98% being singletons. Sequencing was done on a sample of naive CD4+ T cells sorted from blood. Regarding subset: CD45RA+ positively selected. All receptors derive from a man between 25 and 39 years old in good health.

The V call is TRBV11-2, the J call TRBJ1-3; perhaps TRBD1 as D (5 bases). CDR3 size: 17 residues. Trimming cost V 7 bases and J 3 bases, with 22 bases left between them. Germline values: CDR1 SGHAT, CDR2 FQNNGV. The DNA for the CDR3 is TGTGCCAGCACCTTCGAGGGGACTTGGGGGATTGGAAACACCATATATTTT. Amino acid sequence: CASTFEGTWGIGNTIYF.

CDR3 sequence reads: CASSFRARGGSNQPQHF. The CDR3 nucleotides are TGTGCCAGCAGTTTCCGCGCCAGGGGAGGTAGCAATCAGCCCCAGCATTTT. The rearrangement links TRBV27 to TRBJ1-5; possible D gene TRBD1, 6 bases. The CDR3 is 17 amino acids. Germline CDR1 MNHEY, CDR2 SMNVEV (reference sequence). V was pared by 3 bases and J by 0 bases, with 15 bases between.

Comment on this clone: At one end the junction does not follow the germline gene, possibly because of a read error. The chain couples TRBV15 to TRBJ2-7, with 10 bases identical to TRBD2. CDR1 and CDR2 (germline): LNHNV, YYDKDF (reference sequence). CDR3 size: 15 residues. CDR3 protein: CATGRLAGPPYEQYF. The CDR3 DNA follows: TGTGCCACCGGCAGACTAGCGGGCCCCCCCTACGAGCAGTACTTC.

CDR3 nucleotides: TGCGCCAGCAGCCAAGAAGGTCGAACTAGCGGGACCATAGTCACCTACGAGCAGTACTTC. Protein sequence: CASSQEGRTSGTIVTYEQYF. The V call is TRBV4-3, the J call TRBJ2-7, with TRBD2 matching over 10 bases. V was clipped by 0 bases and J by 2 bases; unmatched bases: 16. The CDR3 consists of 20 residues. CDR1 and CDR2 (germline): LGHNA, YSLEER.

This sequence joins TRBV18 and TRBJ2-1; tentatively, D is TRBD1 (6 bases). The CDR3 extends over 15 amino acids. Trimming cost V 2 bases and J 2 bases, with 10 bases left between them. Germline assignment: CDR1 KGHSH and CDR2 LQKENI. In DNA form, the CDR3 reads TGTGCCAGCTCACCAGGGGCAGGGGCCTACAATGAGCAGTTCTTC. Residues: CASSPGAGAYNEQFF.

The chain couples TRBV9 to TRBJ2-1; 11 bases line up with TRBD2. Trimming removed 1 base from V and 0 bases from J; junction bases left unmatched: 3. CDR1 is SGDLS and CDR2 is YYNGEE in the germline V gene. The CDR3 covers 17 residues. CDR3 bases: TGTGCCAGCAGCGTACGACTAGCGGGGAGCTCCTACAATGAGCAGTTCTTC. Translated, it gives CASSVRLAGSSYNEQFF.

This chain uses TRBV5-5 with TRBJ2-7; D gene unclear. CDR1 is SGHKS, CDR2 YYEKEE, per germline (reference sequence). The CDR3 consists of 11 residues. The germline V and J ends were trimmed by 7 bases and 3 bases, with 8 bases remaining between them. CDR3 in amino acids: CASGPDYEQYF. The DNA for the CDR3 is TGTGCCAGCGGCCCCGACTACGAGCAGTACTTC. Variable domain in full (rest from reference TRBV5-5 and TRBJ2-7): DAGVTQSPTHLIKTRGQQVTLRCSPISGHKSVSWYQQVLGQGPQFIFQYYEKEERGRGNFPDRFSARQFPNYSSELNVNALLLGDSALYLCASGPDYEQYFGPGTRLTVT.

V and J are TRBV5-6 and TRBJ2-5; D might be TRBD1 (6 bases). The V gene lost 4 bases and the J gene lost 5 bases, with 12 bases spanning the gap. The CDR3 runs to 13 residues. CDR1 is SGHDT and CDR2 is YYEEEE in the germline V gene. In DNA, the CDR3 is TGTGCCAGCAGCCCAGGGGTCTGGGAGACCCAGTACTTC. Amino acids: CASSPGVWETQYF.

The CDR3 reads CASSPQSGNTIYF. For the CDR3, the DNA is TGTGCCAGCTCACCCCAGTCTGGAAACACCATATATTTT. V usage is TRBV18 and J usage is TRBJ1-3; no firm D call. The germline V gene has CDR1 KGHSH and CDR2 LQKENI. Trimming stripped 3 bases from V and 1 base from J, with 4 bases between. This CDR3 is built from 13 residues.

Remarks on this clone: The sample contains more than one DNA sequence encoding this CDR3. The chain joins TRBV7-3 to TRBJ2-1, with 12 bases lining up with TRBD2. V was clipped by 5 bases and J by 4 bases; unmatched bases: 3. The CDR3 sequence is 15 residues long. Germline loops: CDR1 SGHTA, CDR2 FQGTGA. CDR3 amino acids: CASSRGLAGYNEQFF. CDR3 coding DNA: TGTGCCAGCAGCCGAGGACTAGCGGGATACAATGAGCAGTTCTTC.

CDR3 region: CASTKGTGSYEQYF. Here the CDR3 DNA reads TGTGCCAGCACAAAAGGGACAGGATCCTACGAGCAGTACTTC. This chain uses TRBV6-5 with TRBJ2-7; 8 bases match TRBD1. This CDR3 contains 14 residues. V lost 7 bases to trimming and J lost 1 base; unmatched junction nucleotides: 6. Germline loops: CDR1 MNHEY, CDR2 SVGAGI.

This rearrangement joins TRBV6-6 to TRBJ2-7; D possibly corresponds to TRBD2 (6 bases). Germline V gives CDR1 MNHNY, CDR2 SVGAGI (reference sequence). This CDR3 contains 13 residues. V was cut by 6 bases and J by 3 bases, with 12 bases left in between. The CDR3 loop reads CASSLLGSYEQYF. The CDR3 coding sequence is TGTGCCAGCAGCCTACTCGGGAGCTACGAGCAGTACTTC.

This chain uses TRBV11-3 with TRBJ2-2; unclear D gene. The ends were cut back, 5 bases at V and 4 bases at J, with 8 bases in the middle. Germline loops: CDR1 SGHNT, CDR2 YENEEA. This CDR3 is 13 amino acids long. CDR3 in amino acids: CASSPIFTGELFF. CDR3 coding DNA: TGTGCCAGCAGCCCGATCTTCACCGGGGAGCTGTTTTTT.

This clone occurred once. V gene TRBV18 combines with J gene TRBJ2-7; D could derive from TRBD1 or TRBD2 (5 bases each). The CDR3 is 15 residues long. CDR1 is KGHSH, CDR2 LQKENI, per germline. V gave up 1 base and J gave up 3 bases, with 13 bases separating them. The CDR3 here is CASSPRGIRDYEQYF. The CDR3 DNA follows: TGTGCCAGCTCACCACGGGGGATCCGTGACTACGAGCAGTACTTC.

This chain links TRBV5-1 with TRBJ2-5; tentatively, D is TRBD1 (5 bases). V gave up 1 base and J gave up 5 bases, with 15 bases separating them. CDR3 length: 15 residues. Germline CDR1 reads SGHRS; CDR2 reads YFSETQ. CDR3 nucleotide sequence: TGCGCCAGCAGCTTGTTCCAGGGTCAAGAGGAGACCCAGTACTTC. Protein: CASSLFQGQEETQYF.

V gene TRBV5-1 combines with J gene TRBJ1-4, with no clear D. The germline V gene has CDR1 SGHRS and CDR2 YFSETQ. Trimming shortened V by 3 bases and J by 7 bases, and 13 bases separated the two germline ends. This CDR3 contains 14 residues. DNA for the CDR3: TGCGCCAGCAGCTCGGACGGGTTTAGTGAAAAACTGTTTTTT. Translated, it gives CASSSDGFSEKLFF.

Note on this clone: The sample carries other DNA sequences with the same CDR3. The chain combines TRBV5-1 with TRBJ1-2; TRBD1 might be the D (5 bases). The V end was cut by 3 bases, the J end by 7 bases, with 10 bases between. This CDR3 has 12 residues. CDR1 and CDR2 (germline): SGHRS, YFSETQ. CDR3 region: CASSSPGLGYTF. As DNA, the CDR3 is TGCGCCAGCAGCTCCCCGGGACTTGGCTACACCTTC.

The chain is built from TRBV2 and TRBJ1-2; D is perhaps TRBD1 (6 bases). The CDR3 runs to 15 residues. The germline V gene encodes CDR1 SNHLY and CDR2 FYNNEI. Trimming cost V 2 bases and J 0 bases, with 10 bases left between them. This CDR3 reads CASSEQTGANYGYTF. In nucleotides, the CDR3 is TGTGCCAGCAGTGAACAGACAGGAGCTAACTATGGCTACACCTTC.

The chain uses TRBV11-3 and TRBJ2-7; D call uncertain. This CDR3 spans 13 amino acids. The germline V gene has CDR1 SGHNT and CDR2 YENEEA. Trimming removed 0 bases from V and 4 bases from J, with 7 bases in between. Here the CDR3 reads CASSLDTGYEQYF. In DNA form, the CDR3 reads TGTGCCAGCAGCTTAGATACCGGATACGAGCAGTACTTC.

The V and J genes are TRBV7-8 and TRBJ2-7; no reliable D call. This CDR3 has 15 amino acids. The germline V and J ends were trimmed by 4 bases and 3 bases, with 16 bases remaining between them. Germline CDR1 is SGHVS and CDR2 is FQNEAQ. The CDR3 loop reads CASSSGPSRDYEQYF. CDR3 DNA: TGTGCCAGCAGCTCCGGACCGTCAAGAGACTACGAGCAGTACTTC.

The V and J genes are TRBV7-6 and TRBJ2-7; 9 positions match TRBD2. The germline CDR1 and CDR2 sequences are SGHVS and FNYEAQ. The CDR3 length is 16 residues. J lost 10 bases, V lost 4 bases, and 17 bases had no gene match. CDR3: CASSSWTPTSGTRQYF. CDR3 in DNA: TGTGCCAGCAGCTCCTGGACCCCGACTAGCGGCACCCGACAGTACTTC.

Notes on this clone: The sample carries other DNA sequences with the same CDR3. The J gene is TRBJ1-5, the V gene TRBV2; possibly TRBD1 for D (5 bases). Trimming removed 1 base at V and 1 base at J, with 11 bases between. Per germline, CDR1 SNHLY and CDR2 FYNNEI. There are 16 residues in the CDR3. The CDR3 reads CASSEGGRRSNQPQHF. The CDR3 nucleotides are TGTGCCAGCAGTGAAGGGGGCAGGCGAAGCAATCAGCCCCAGCATTTT.

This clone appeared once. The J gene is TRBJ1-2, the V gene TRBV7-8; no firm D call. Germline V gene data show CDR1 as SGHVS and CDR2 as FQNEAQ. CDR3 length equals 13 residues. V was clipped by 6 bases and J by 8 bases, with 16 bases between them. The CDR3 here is CASSPTTGPGYTF. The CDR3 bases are TGTGCCAGCAGTCCTACAACCGGGCCCGGCTACACCTTC.

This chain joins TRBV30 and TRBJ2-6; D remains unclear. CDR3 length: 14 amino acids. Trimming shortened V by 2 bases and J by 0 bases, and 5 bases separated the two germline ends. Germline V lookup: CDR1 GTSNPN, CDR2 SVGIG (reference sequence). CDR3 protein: CAWSSLSGANVLTF. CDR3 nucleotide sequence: TGTGCCTGGAGTTCGCTCTCTGGGGCCAACGTCCTGACTTTC.

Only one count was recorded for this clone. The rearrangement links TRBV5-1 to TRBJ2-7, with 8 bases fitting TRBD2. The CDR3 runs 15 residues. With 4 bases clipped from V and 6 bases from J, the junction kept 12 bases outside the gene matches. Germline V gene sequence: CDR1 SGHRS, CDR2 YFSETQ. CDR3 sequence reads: CASSDQRGLGVEQYF. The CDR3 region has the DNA TGCGCCAGCAGCGACCAGCGGGGGCTAGGGGTCGAGCAGTACTTC.

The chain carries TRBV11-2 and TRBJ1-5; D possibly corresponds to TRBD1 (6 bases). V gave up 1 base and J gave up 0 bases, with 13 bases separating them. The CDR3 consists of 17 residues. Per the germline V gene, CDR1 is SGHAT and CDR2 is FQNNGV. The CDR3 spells CASSLGSGDSSNQPQHF. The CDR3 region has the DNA TGTGCCAGCAGCTTAGGGTCAGGGGACTCTAGCAATCAGCCCCAGCATTTT.

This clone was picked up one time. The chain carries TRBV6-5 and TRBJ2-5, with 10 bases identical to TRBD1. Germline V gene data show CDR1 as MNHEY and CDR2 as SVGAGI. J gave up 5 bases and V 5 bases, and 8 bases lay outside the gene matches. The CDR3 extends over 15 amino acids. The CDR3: CASSPPGTGVETQYF. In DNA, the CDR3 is TGTGCCAGCAGTCCCCCCGGGACAGGGGTCGAGACCCAGTACTTC.